These 8 T cell receptor beta chains came from one sample sequenced in a study of cytomegalovirus exposure and HLA in healthy donors. The PCR had 60 Vbeta and 13 Jbeta primers. Sequencing was performed with immunoSEQ multiplex PCR; in TCRdb, only in-frame clones are kept and a portion is missing. Counted here are 250,000 or so clones, 92% occurring once; the ten biggest clones make up 1.7%. The specimen was PBMCs. The receptors were gathered from a girl aged 2-9 years in good health and CMV-seronegative.

The chain combines TRBV7-2 with TRBJ2-3; D not certain. Trimming left V 5 bases short and J 0 bases short, with 18 bases between. This CDR3 has 17 residues. Per germline, CDR1 SGHTA and CDR2 FQGNSA. CDR3: CASSAAFPNTSTDTQYF. As DNA, the CDR3 is TGTGCCAGCAGCGCAGCGTTCCCGAACACTAGCACAGATACGCAGTATTTT.

The CDR3 sequence: CAWKRLATDTQYF. For the CDR3, the DNA is TGTGCCTGGAAGAGACTAGCCACAGATACGCAGTATTTT. V usage is TRBV30 and J usage is TRBJ2-3; TRBD2 matches 7 bases. V lost 4 bases, J lost 2 bases, and 3 bases stayed unmatched. Germline CDR1 reads GTSNPN; CDR2 reads SVGIG (reference sequence). The CDR3 is 13 amino acids. Using reference TRBV30 and TRBJ2-3 for the parts outside the CDR3, the full variable domain is SQTIHQWPATLVQPVGSPLSLECTVEGTSNPNLYWYRQAAGRGLQLLFYSVGIGQISSEVPQNLSASRPQDRQFILSSKKLLLSDSGFYLCAWKRLATDTQYFGPGTRLTVL.

The genes are TRBV19 and TRBJ2-6, with D maybe TRBD1 (6 bases). In germline, CDR1 is LNHDA, CDR2 SQIVND (reference sequence). V lost 3 bases and J lost 0, with 9 bases in between. The CDR3 is made up of 16 amino acids. CDR3 protein: CASSIETGSGANVLTF. In DNA form, the CDR3 reads TGTGCCAGTAGTATCGAGACAGGCTCTGGGGCCAACGTCCTGACTTTC.

This sequence joins TRBV5-6 and TRBJ2-7; possible D gene TRBD2, 6 bases. The CDR3 contains 14 residues. The germline V gene has CDR1 SGHDT and CDR2 YYEEEE. Trimming removed 5 bases at V and 3 bases at J, with 15 bases between. CDR3 nucleotides: TGTGCCAGCAGTCAAGACCAGGGAGGCTACGAGCAGTACTTC. Amino acids: CASSQDQGGYEQYF. Filled out from reference TRBV5-6 and TRBJ2-7, the complete variable domain reads DAGVTQSPTHLIKTRGQQVTLRCSPKSGHDTVSWYQQALGQGPQFIFQYYEEEERQRGNFPDRFSGHQFPNYSSELNVNALLLGDSALYLCASSQDQGGYEQYFGPGTRLTVT.

This chain connects TRBV28 to TRBJ1-6; TRBD1 matches 9 bases. This CDR3 is 19 amino acids long. From germline, CDR1 is MDHEN and CDR2 SYDVKM. Losses at the gene ends were 2 bases for V and 7 bases for J; bases not matched to a gene: 15. The CDR3 bases are TGTGCCAGCAGTTTACCGGGACAGGGATCCACTATGCGCAATTCACCCCTCCACTTT. It translates to CASSLPGQGSTMRNSPLHF.

The chain employs TRBV11-1 and TRBJ2-2; D gene unclear. V was clipped by 4 bases and J by 6 bases, with 15 bases between them. Germline V lookup: CDR1 SGHAT, CDR2 FQDESV (reference sequence). This CDR3 comprises 15 residues. CDR3 bases: TGTGCCAGCAGCTCCGCGCAGGCCCGGTCCGGGGAGCTGTTTTTT. It translates to CASSSAQARSGELFF.

As for this clone: Different DNA sequences within this sample yield the same CDR3. The genes are TRBV5-1 and TRBJ1-1; D possibly corresponds to TRBD1 (5 bases). Trimming left V 0 bases short and J 0 bases short, with 9 bases between. Germline CDR1 and CDR2: SGHRS and YFSETQ. The CDR3 sequence is 15 residues long. The CDR3 sequence is CASSLGQGLNTEAFF. CDR3 DNA: TGCGCCAGCAGCTTGGGTCAGGGTTTGAACACTGAAGCTTTCTTT.

In its sample, this clone was seen a few times. This chain joins TRBV29-1 and TRBJ1-4; D remains ambiguous. CDR1 and CDR2 (germline): SQVTM, ANQGSEA. Between the trimmed V and J ends, which lost 7 bases and 8 bases, there was a span of 8 bases. The length of the CDR3 is 10 residues. The CDR3 DNA sequence: TGCAGCGCACTCAAAGAAAAACTGTTTTTT. It specifies CSALKEKLFF.